These 5 T cell receptor beta chains originate from one sample sequenced in a study of T cells expressing NK-cell markers. For each CDR3 protein, TCRdb gives one entry from its re-call of the 5' RACE reads, without DNA. There are about 300,000 distinct CDR3 sequences in the sample, with around 4.2% held by the top ten. The sequenced sample was blood T cells: a sorted CD56 or NKG2C T cell subset, CD4+ or CD8+ T cells, or bulk PBMC T cells (not recorded which). The receptors here all came from a woman between 18 and 70 years old in good health.

The V call is TRBV6-1, the J call TRBJ2-3; as DNA is missing, the TRBD1 call by TCRdb cannot be tested. Germline V gives CDR1 MNHNS, CDR2 SASEGT. CDR3 size: 15 residues. CDR3 amino acids: CATLAPGPHTDTQYF.

This chain links TRBV27 with TRBJ1-3; TCRdb indicates TRBD1, and absent DNA this call remains unverified. CDR1 and CDR2 from the germline V gene are MNHEY and SMNVEV (reference sequence). This CDR3 comprises 15 residues. Here the CDR3 reads CASSSATGTGNTIYF.

CDR3 protein: CASRGDRIRSPLHF. The chain recombines TRBV19 with TRBJ1-6; TCRdb selects TRBD1, and the lack of DNA leaves this call unchecked. This CDR3 region has 14 residues. Germline values: CDR1 LNHDA, CDR2 SQIVND (reference sequence).

The chain carries TRBV15 and TRBJ2-1; lacking DNA, the TRBD1 call made by TCRdb goes unchecked. Germline V CDR1 and CDR2: LNHNV, YYDKDF (reference sequence). The CDR3 runs to 12 residues. The CDR3 spells CATSSRGNEQFF.

CDR3 region: CSARDRGANTGELFF. The V call is TRBV20-1, the J call TRBJ2-2. This CDR3 is built from 15 residues. Germline CDR1 DFQATT, CDR2 SNEGSKA (reference sequence).